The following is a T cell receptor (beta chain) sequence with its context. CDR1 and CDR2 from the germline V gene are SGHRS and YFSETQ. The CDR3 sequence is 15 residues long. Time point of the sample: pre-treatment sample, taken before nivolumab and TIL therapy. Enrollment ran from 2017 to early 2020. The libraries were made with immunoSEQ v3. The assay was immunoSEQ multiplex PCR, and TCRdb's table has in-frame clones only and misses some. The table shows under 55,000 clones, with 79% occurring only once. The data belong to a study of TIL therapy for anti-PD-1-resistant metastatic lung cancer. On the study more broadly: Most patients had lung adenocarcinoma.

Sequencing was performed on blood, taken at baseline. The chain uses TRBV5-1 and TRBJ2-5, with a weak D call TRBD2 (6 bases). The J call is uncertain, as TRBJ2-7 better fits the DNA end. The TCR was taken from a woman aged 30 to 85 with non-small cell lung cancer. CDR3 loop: CASSLSAGSSYEQYF. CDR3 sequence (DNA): TGCGCCAGCAGCTTGTCCGCCGGGAGCTCCTACGAGCAGTACTTC.